One and the same sample provided the 7 T cell receptor beta chains below, sequenced in a study of T-cell reconstitution after alpha-beta-depleted transplantation in children. Unique molecular identifiers were incorporated into the prepared TCRbeta library. A single record per CDR3 protein comes from TCRdb applying MiXCR to the PCR reads. The sample consists of about 200,000 distinct CDR3 sequences, approximately 8% of them appearing once. The sample here was PBMCs, mostly from graft donor cells, taken 360 days after TCRalphabeta/CD19-depleted stem cell transplant. These receptors were obtained from a male patient between 2 and 15 years old who had a stem cell transplant for acute myeloid leukemia, so the T cells may come from the graft donor.

At least ten counts were recorded for this clonotype. The chain recombines TRBV7-2 with TRBJ2-3; no definite D call. Germline V lookup: CDR1 SGHTA, CDR2 FQGNSA. The length of the CDR3 is 11 residues. V was cut by 5 bases and J by 4 bases, with 4 bases left in between. The CDR3 loop reads CASSEPDTQYF. The CDR3 coding sequence is TGTGCCAGCAGCGAACCAGATACGCAGTATTTT. The full variable domain, in which reference TRBV7-2 and TRBJ2-3 provide the parts outside the CDR3, is GAGVSQSPSNKVTEKGKDVELRCDPISGHTALYWYRQSLGQGLEFLIYFQGNSAPDKSGLPSDRFSAERTGGSVSTLTIQRTQQEDSAVYLCASSEPDTQYFGPGTRLTVL.

This chain joins TRBV5-1 and TRBJ2-7; 7 bases match TRBD2. V was clipped by 1 base and J by 0 bases; unmatched bases: 7. The CDR3 totals 16 residues. Germline assignment: CDR1 SGHRS and CDR2 YFSETQ. As DNA, the CDR3 is TGCGCCAGCAGCTTGATCGGCCTAGCGGTCTCCTACGAGCAGTACTTC. The encoded protein is CASSLIGLAVSYEQYF.

The rearrangement uses TRBV12-3 or TRBV12-4 and TRBJ2-1, with D perhaps given as TRBD1 or TRBD2 (5 bases each). Trimming removed 10 bases from V and 5 bases from J, with 15 bases in between. The CDR3 loop spans 13 amino acids. This chain's CDR3 is CATSRDGDNEQFF. The CDR3 region has the DNA TGTGCCACCAGCCGGGACGGCGACAATGAGCAGTTCTTC.

This clonotype came up a few times. This chain uses TRBV20-1 with TRBJ2-5; D is ambiguous. CDR1 is DFQATT and CDR2 is SNEGSKA in the germline V gene (reference sequence). The ends were cut back, 1 base at V and 3 bases at J, with 9 bases in the middle. The CDR3 is made up of 13 amino acids. The CDR3 sequence: CSARGEPEETQYF. CDR3 bases: TGCAGTGCTAGAGGCGAGCCAGAAGAGACCCAGTACTTC.

The genes are TRBV7-2 and TRBJ2-1; 13 nucleotides line up with TRBD2. V was pared by 3 bases and J by 4 bases, with 6 bases of the junction left unmatched. Germline lookup yields CDR1 SGHTA and CDR2 FQGNSA. The CDR3 contains 17 residues. This CDR3 reads CASSFRTSGGQYNEQFF. CDR3 in DNA: TGTGCCAGCAGCTTTCGGACTAGCGGGGGCCAATACAATGAGCAGTTCTTC.

In its sample, this clonotype was seen a few times. The genes are TRBV7-9 and TRBJ2-7, with D maybe TRBD2 (6 bases). With 1 base removed from V and 3 bases from J, the gap between germline ends came to 16 bases. Germline V gene sequence: CDR1 SEHNR, CDR2 FQNEAQ (reference sequence). This CDR3 comprises 16 residues. DNA for the CDR3: TGTGCCAGCAGCTTAGTGCGGGGCCCGGTCCTCTACGAGCAGTACGTC. Amino acids: CASSLVRGPVLYEQYV.

This clonotype was seen only a few times. The chain uses TRBV6-2 or TRBV6-3 and TRBJ1-1; no definite D call. V was shortened by 8 bases and J by 1 base, with 11 bases between the two germline ends. Germline CDR1 and CDR2: MNHEY and SVGEGT. The CDR3 runs 13 residues. CDR3 nucleotides: TGTGCCAGCGCATGGACGACGAACACTGAAGCTTTCTTT. Residues: CASAWTTNTEAFF.